This TCR beta chain came from a study of cytomegalovirus exposure and HLA in healthy donors. It was with 60 Vbeta and 13 Jbeta primers that the PCR ran. Method: immunoSEQ multiplex PCR; TCRdb's copy keeps in-frame clones and lacks some. Of some 130,000 clones listed, 77% were seen once; the top ten hold more than 4%. Of note for this clone: Antigen specificity is unknown.

Findings and limits, study-wide: The authors judged a highly shared variant cluster likely a sequencing artifact. Rarity marked most TCR sequences, yet some public TCRs occurred in many donors. Association with HLA alleles at 0.05 false discovery rate was found for roughly 17,000 TCR beta sequences in a later analysis.

Germline V gene sequence: CDR1 LNHDA, CDR2 SQIVND (reference sequence). This CDR3 has 17 residues. V was cut by 5 bases and J by 5 bases, with 21 bases left in between. The receptor's source is a male donor in good health and CMV-seropositive. The sample consisted of PBMCs. The genes are TRBV19 and TRBJ2-2, with D perhaps matching TRBD2 (6 bases). CDR3 sequence: CASSRQRVGGWTGELFF. The CDR3, as DNA: TGTGCCAGTAGTCGTCAGCGGGTCGGCGGATGGACCGGGGAGCTGTTTTTT.